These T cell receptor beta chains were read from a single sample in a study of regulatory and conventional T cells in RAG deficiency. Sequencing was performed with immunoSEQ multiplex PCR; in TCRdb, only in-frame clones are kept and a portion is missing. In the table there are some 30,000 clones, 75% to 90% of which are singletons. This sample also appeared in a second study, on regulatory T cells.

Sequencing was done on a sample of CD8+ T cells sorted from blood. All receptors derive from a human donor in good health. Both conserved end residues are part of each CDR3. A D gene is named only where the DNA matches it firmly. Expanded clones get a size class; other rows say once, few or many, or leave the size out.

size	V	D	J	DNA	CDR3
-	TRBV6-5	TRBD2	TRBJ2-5	TGTGCCAGCAGCAGGACTAGCGGGTACCAAGAGACCCAGTACTTC	CASSRTSGYQETQYF
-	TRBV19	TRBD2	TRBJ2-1	TGTGCCAGTAGGCCCGGGACTAGCGGGACAAATTACAATGAGCAGTTCTTC	CASRPGTSGTNYNEQFF
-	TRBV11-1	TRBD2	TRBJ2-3	TGTGCCAGCAGCTCCTTAGGGGAGGGGACCACAGATACGCAGTATTTT	CASSSLGEGTTDTQYF
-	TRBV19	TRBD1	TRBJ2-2	TGTGCCAGTAGTATAGATTGGCAGGGGGACGGGGAGCTGTTTTTT	CASSIDWQGDGELFF
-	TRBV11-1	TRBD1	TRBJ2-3	TGTGCCAGCAGCTACGGGACAGGGGGCCCAGATACGCAGTATTTT	CASSYGTGGPDTQYF
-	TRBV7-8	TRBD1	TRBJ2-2	TGTGCCAGCAGCTTTTCCAGGGACAGCCAGAACACCGGGGAGCTGTTTTTT	CASSFSRDSQNTGELFF
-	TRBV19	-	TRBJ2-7	TGTGCCAGTAGTATAGACATCCAGGGTTCCTACGAGCAGTACTTC	CASSIDIQGSYEQYF
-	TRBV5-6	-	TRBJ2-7	TGTGCCAGCAGCTTGGAGGGGGGCCAGGAGAGCTACGAGCAGTACTTC	CASSLEGGQESYEQYF
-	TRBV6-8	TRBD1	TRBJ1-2	TGTGCCAGCACCATAGGACAGGAAGCTAACTATGGCTACACCTTC	CASTIGQEANYGYTF
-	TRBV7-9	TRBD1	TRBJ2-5	TGTGCCAGCAGCTCGGGACAGCTACAAGAGACCCAGTACTTC	CASSSGQLQETQYF
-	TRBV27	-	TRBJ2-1	TGTGCCAGCAGCTCCCGAGGGCGGGGGCCCTACAATGAGCAGTTCTTC	CASSSRGRGPYNEQFF
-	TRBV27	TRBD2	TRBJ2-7	TGTGCCAGCAGACCCCAACTAGCGGGAAAGTACGAGCAGTACTTC	CASRPQLAGKYEQYF
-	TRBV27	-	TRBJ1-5	TGTGCCAGCAGTCGTAACCTTAACAGCAATCAGCCCCAGCATTTT	CASSRNLNSNQPQHF
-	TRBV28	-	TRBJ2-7	TGTGCCAGCAGTTTACTCAGGGGTACCTACGAGCAGTACTTC	CASSLLRGTYEQYF
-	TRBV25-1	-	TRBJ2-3	TGTGCCAGCAGTGCTAGTGGGAGGTGGGATACGCAGTATTTT	CASSASGRWDTQYF
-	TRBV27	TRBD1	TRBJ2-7	TGTGCCAGCAGTTTGGGCAGGGGGCCGTACGAGCAGTACTTC	CASSLGRGPYEQYF
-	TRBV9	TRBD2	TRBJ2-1	TGTGCCAGCAGCGTAAGGACTAGCCCGGAAAAGCAGTTCTTC	CASSVRTSPEKQFF
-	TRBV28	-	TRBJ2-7	TGTGCCAGCAGTTTAGTGTCCAGGAGCCGCGAGCAGTACTTC	CASSLVSRSREQYF
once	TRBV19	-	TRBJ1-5	TGTGCCAGTCGGACCCAGGGGCTGGGCAATCAGCCCCAGCATTTT	CASRTQGLGNQPQHF
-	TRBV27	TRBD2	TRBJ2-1	TGTGCCAGCAGTCAATTGGGGACTAGCGGGGGGACGAGCTCCTACAATGAGCAGTTCTTC	CASSQLGTSGGTSSYNEQFF